The source of this T cell receptor (beta chain) is a study of blood T cells in healthy people across ages. Study-level results: Correlation between TCR beta diversity and naive T cell percentage was strong.

Russia was home to the donors, healthy Caucasian individuals aged roughly 6 to 100. Researchers report isolating at least 6.5 million PBMCs per sample. CDR1 SEHNR and CDR2 FQNEAQ come from the germline V gene (reference sequence). V dropped 1 base and J dropped 5 bases, with 5 bases sitting between them. CDR3 size: 12 residues. Using a J-beta primer mix together with a sample-barcoded 5' primer, a second PCR was run for roughly 7 to 12 cycles. A template-switch adaptor that had 12 random nucleotides put a tag on each cDNA molecule. MiXCR, applied by TCRdb to the 5' RACE reads, yields one record per CDR3 protein. The sample gives hundreds of thousands of distinct CDR3 sequences, 52% of which show up once; 13% is in the top ten. Note on this clonotype: Its antigen is undetermined.

The receptor was derived from a woman over 75 in good health. The sample comprised blood. The chain uses TRBV7-9 and TRBJ2-5; unclear D gene. The CDR3 DNA sequence: TGTGCCAGCAGCTTAGTTTGGGAGACCCAGTACTTC. Its protein is CASSLVWETQYF.